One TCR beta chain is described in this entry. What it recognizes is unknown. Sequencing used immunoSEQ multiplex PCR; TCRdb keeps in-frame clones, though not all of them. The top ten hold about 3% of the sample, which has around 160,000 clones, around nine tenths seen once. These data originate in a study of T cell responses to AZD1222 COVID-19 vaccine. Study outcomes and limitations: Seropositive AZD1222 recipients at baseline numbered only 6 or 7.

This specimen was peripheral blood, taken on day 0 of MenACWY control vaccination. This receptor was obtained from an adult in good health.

Written as DNA, the CDR3 is TGTGCCAGCAGCGGGCGGGGGGCCTACAATGAGCAGTTCTTC. Translation: CASSGRGAYNEQFF. V gene TRBV9 combines with J gene TRBJ2-1, with 8 bases lining up with TRBD2. The trim removed 3 bases at V and 2 bases at J, leaving 1 base unmatched. CDR1 is SGDLS, CDR2 YYNGEE, per germline. This CDR3 has 14 residues.